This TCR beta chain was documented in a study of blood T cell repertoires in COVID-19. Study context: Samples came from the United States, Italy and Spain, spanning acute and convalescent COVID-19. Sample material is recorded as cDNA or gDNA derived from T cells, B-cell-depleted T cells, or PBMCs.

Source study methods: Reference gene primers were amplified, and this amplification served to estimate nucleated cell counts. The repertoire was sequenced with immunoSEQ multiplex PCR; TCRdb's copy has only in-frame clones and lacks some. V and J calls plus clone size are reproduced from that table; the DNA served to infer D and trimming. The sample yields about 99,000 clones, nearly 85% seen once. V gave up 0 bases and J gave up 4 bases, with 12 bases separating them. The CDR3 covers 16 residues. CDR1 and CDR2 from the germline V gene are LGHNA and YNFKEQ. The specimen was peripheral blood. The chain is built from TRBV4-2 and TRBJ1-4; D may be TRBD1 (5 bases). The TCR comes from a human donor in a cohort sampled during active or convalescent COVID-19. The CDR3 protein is CASSQDGGAGNEKLFF. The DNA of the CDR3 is TGTGCCAGCAGCCAAGATGGAGGGGCCGGTAATGAAAAACTGTTTTTT.